The text below deals with one T cell receptor beta chain. Reprocessing the 5' RACE reads, TCRdb reports a single entry for every CDR3 protein and omits DNA. The sample totals approximately 150,000 distinct CDR3 sequences. The germline V gene encodes CDR1 MNHNS and CDR2 SASEGT. The CDR3 consists of 15 residues. The data are from a study of monozygotic twins with inflammatory bowel disease. This clonotype originated in a human donor with ulcerative colitis or Crohn's disease, or a healthy co-twin of an affected twin (not recorded which). The rearrangement uses TRBV6-1 and TRBJ2-2; the TRBD2 assignment by TCRdb is unverifiable without DNA. The source material was blood. The CDR3 spells CASSRAVAGTGELFF.